One and the same sample provided the 18 T cell receptor beta chains below, sequenced in a study of spatial heterogeneity in lung cancer (dated by TCRdb to about 2019). The intended sense of this specimen's time point label: sample taken at primary tumor resection. Overall results and qualifications from the work: The number of expanded intratumoral alpha and beta TCRs correlated with the tumor nonsynonymous mutation count.

Libraries were prepared through 5' RACE. TCRdb shows the sequencer as NextSeq 500. Clones were called with MiXCR by TCRdb after fastp trimmed the public reads at Q25, and only in-frame beta chains were retained. Entries are consolidated by CDR3 protein sequence, retaining the most common genes and DNA. The sample table lists about 100,000 distinct CDR3 sequences, about 4.6% of them with a count of one. The ten top clones hold around 21% of the sample. The antigens these receptors bind are not known. Sequenced material: lung tumor tissue, taken at surgery. The receptor set was obtained from a male donor with early-stage non-small cell lung cancer.

This clonotype was recorded at least ten times. This chain uses TRBV28 with TRBJ1-2, with 7 bases fitting TRBD1. The CDR3 length is 14 residues. Trimming at V came to 5 bases and at J to 6 bases, leaving 9 bases not matched to a gene. The V gene's germline CDR1 is MDHEN and CDR2 SYDVKM. CDR3 protein: CASSRTGPRHGYTF. The CDR3, as DNA: TGTGCCAGCAGTCGGACAGGCCCCAGGCATGGCTACACCTTC.

This clonotype was observed a few times. The rearrangement uses TRBV4-2 and TRBJ2-1, with D possibly being TRBD1 or TRBD2 (5 bases each). The V and J ends lost 1 base and 2 bases respectively, with 18 bases between them. The germline gives CDR1 LGHNA, CDR2 YNFKEQ. This CDR3 region has 18 residues. The CDR3 here is CASSQVLLRDQAYNEQFF. The CDR3 DNA is TGTGCCAGCAGCCAAGTGCTGCTCAGGGACCAAGCCTACAATGAGCAGTTCTTC.

This clonotype was observed many times. The chain is built from TRBV20-1 and TRBJ2-7, with D tentatively TRBD2 (6 bases). Looked up from germline, CDR1 is DFQATT and CDR2 is SNEGSKA (reference sequence). V lost 0 bases and J 5 bases, leaving 14 bases between the germline ends. The CDR3 length is 14 residues. This CDR3 is CSARDDGSSNEQYF. In nucleotides, the CDR3 is TGCAGTGCTAGAGACGACGGGAGTAGCAACGAGCAGTACTTC.

This clonotype was counted many times. The chain employs TRBV20-1 and TRBJ1-5, with D possibly matching TRBD1 (6 bases). Trimming left V 4 bases short and J 12 bases short, with 22 bases between. Germline CDR1 DFQATT, CDR2 SNEGSKA (reference sequence). CDR3 length: 14 amino acids. CDR3 in amino acids: CSAIRGRDKSIQHF. The CDR3 bases are TGCAGTGCTATCAGAGGCCGGGACAAAAGTATCCAGCATTTT.

This sequence joins TRBV7-9 and TRBJ1-1; unclear D gene. V was shortened by 5 bases and J by 4 bases, with 11 bases between the two germline ends. The CDR3 has 13 residues. The germline V gene encodes CDR1 SEHNR and CDR2 FQNEAQ (reference sequence). The CDR3 nucleotides are TGTGCCAGCAGCCCCATATGGCGCACTGAAGCTTTCTTT. Translating gives CASSPIWRTEAFF.

This clonotype has a count of ten or more. CDR3 loop: CSARGPSSGNTIYF. The CDR3 DNA is TGCAGTGCTAGAGGCCCCAGCTCTGGAAACACCATATATTTT. The V and J genes are TRBV20-1 and TRBJ1-3; unclear D gene. Trimming took 1 base from V and 0 from J, leaving 7 bases between them. The CDR3 loop spans 14 amino acids. Germline values: CDR1 DFQATT, CDR2 SNEGSKA (reference sequence).

Ten or more counts support this clonotype. V usage is TRBV10-2 and J usage is TRBJ2-1; D not certain. Germline V gene sequence: CDR1 WSHSY, CDR2 SAAADI. V lost 4 bases and J lost 4, with 5 bases in between. The CDR3 length is 12 residues. CDR3 nucleotides: TGCGCCAGCAGTGTCGGGTACAATGAGCAGTTCTTC. Translating it yields CASSVGYNEQFF.

Many counts were recorded for this clonotype. The CDR3 region has the DNA TGTGCCAGTGCCAGGGAAACTGAAGCTTTCTTT. Protein: CASARETEAFF. V is TRBV28 and J is TRBJ1-1; weak D call: TRBD1 (5 bases). The CDR3 sequence is 11 residues long. V was pared by 9 bases and J by 5 bases, with 10 bases between. Germline CDR1 is MDHEN and CDR2 is SYDVKM. Filled out from reference TRBV28 and TRBJ1-1, the complete variable domain reads DVKVTQSSRYLVKRTGEKVFLECVQDMDHENMFWYRQDPGLGLRLIYFSYDVKMKEKGDIPEGYSVSREKKERFSLILESASTNQTSMYLCASARETEAFFGQGTRLTVV.

This clonotype was observed many times. V and J are TRBV24-1 and TRBJ2-3; 8 bases align to TRBD2. The V segment lost 4 bases and the J segment 4 bases; nucleotides outside the gene matches: 9. This CDR3 has 16 amino acids. CDR1 and CDR2 (germline): KGHDR, SFDVKD. The CDR3 sequence: CATSDSRGLGPDTQYF. CDR3 coding DNA: TGTGCCACCAGTGACTCGAGGGGACTAGGGCCAGATACGCAGTATTTT.

The chain uses TRBV27 and TRBJ1-5; possible D gene TRBD1, 6 bases. Germline values: CDR1 MNHEY, CDR2 SMNVEV (reference sequence). CDR3 length equals 13 residues. V lost 6 bases and J 5 bases, leaving 11 bases between the germline ends. The chain's CDR3 is CASRDSLHQPQHF. The CDR3 nucleotides are TGTGCCAGCAGGGACAGCCTACATCAGCCCCAGCATTTT.

This clonotype was seen at least ten times. The chain combines TRBV6-6 with TRBJ2-1; 8 positions match TRBD2. This CDR3 comprises 17 residues. V lost 5 bases and J lost 1; bases outside the gene matches: 10. In germline, CDR1 is MNHNY, CDR2 SVGAGI (reference sequence). CDR3 nucleotide sequence: TGTGCCAGCAGTCCAAGGTTAGCGGGAACGTCCTACAATGAGCAGTTCTTC. This translates into CASSPRLAGTSYNEQFF.

This clonotype was found many times. The V and J genes are TRBV10-3 and TRBJ2-3; 8 bases match TRBD1. CDR3 length equals 16 residues. The germline CDR1 and CDR2 sequences are ENHRY and SYGVKD. The V gene end was trimmed by 0 bases and the J gene end by 1 base; junction bases not matched to a gene: 3. DNA for the CDR3: TGTGCCATCAGTGAGTCGAAGGACAGGGGCACAGATACGCAGTATTTT. Protein sequence: CAISESKDRGTDTQYF.

The sample holds many counts of this clonotype. The genes are TRBV27 and TRBJ1-2; TRBD1 matches at 7 bases. Germline V gene sequence: CDR1 MNHEY, CDR2 SMNVEV (reference sequence). This CDR3 is built from 13 residues. Losses at the gene ends were 5 bases for V and 7 bases for J; bases not matched to a gene: 7. CDR3: CASSLRGLGGYTF. CDR3 coding DNA: TGTGCCAGCAGTCTAAGGGGGCTTGGTGGCTACACCTTC.

This clonotype was recorded many times. The V and J genes are TRBV19 and TRBJ1-2, with no clear D. Germline V gene sequence: CDR1 LNHDA, CDR2 SQIVND (reference sequence). Deletions cut 6 bases from V and 8 bases from J, with 19 bases between. CDR3 length: 14 amino acids. The DNA of the CDR3 is TGTGCCAGTAGGTTTCGGACGCGCGATGGGGGCTACACCTTC. It encodes CASRFRTRDGGYTF.

The DNA for the CDR3 is TGTGCCAGCCAAGCCTATAGAGGGGGCACTGAAGCTTTCTTT. This translates into CASQAYRGGTEAFF. The V call is TRBV2, the J call TRBJ1-1, with a possible D match to TRBD1 (6 bases). This CDR3 comprises 14 residues. V gave up 8 bases and J gave up 4 bases, with 17 bases separating them. CDR1 is SNHLY and CDR2 is FYNNEI in the germline V gene.

Ten or more counts support this clonotype. The chain joins TRBV6-4 to TRBJ2-3, with D tentatively TRBD1 or TRBD2 (5 bases each). The CDR3 runs 15 residues. V was trimmed by 3 bases and J by 2 bases, leaving 12 bases between them. The germline V gene has CDR1 MRHNA and CDR2 SNTAGT. CDR3: CASSETAGATDTQYF. CDR3 sequence (DNA): TGTGCCAGCAGTGAAACTGCCGGGGCCACAGATACGCAGTATTTT.

This clonotype was seen ten or more times. The CDR3 loop reads CSGFPRTGGMNTEAFF. The DNA for the CDR3 is TGCAGTGGCTTCCCTCGGACAGGGGGCATGAACACTGAAGCTTTCTTT. The gene calls are TRBV20-1 and TRBJ1-1; 11 bases agree with TRBD1. V trimming: 7 bases; J trimming: 0 bases; junction bases outside the gene matches: 10. Looked up from germline, CDR1 is DFQATT and CDR2 is SNEGSKA (reference sequence). The CDR3 consists of 16 residues.

The chain has TRBV7-6 and TRBJ2-5; D unclear. CDR3 length: 15 amino acids. V lost 4 bases, J lost 1 base, and 13 bases lay in between. The V gene's germline CDR1 is SGHVS and CDR2 FNYEAQ. The CDR3 DNA reads TGTGCCAGCAGCTCCAAAAGGTGGGCCCAAGAGACCCAGTACTTC. Its protein is CASSSKRWAQETQYF.